These 20 T cell receptor beta chains originate from one sample sequenced in a study of T cells after yellow fever vaccination. TCRdb fed the 5' RACE reads into MiXCR, producing one record per CDR3 protein. Of 250,000 to 300,000 distinct CDR3 sequences detected, 5.2% appear once; the ten largest clones hold around 3.5%. The material sequenced was CD4+ T cells sorted from PBMCs, taken on the day of the yellow fever booster vaccination. The receptors were sampled from a man aged 18 to 29 who received the YFV17D yellow fever vaccine.

The V and J genes are TRBV7-3 and TRBJ2-1, with D possibly matching TRBD2 (5 bases). Germline V gene lookup returns CDR1 SGHTA and CDR2 FQGTGA. Trimming stripped 5 bases from V and 0 bases from J, with 11 bases between. CDR3 size: 15 residues. This chain's CDR3 is CASSPGNPSYNEQFF. CDR3 DNA sequence: TGTGCCAGCAGCCCCGGGAATCCCTCCTACAATGAGCAGTTCTTC.

This clonotype appeared many times. V gene TRBV7-9 combines with J gene TRBJ2-5; D unclear. The ends were cut back, 5 bases at V and 1 base at J, with 8 bases in the middle. The CDR3 sequence is 13 residues long. Germline CDR1 SEHNR, CDR2 FQNEAQ (reference sequence). In DNA, the CDR3 is TGTGCCAGCAGCCCCGACATCCAAGAGACCCAGTACTTC. This encodes CASSPDIQETQYF.

Of note for this clonotype: At one end the junction does not follow the germline gene, possibly because of a read error. The rearrangement uses TRBV4-3 and TRBJ1-3; 7 bases match TRBD1. CDR3 size: 18 residues. The germline CDR1 and CDR2 sequences are LGHNA and YSLEER. CDR3: CASSQGRTLTGTGYTIYF. As DNA, the CDR3 is TGCGCCAGCAGCCAAGGCAGAACCCTGACAGGGACTGGATACACCATATATTTT.

This clonotype was seen a few times. This CDR3 reads CAIALDRGGYYGYTF. The DNA of the CDR3 is TGTGCCATCGCCCTCGACAGGGGGGGATACTATGGCTACACCTTC. The chain uses TRBV6-2 or TRBV6-3 and TRBJ1-2; 9 positions agree with TRBD1. The CDR3 consists of 15 residues. V shed 10 bases and J 3 bases; nucleotides not matched to a gene: 12. Germline V lookup: CDR1 MNHEY, CDR2 SVGEGT.

This clonotype was observed a few times. The V and J genes are TRBV10-3 and TRBJ2-4; 7 bases match TRBD2. Germline CDR1 and CDR2: ENHRY and SYGVKD. The CDR3 has 15 amino acids. J gave up 6 bases and V 6 bases, and 11 bases lay outside the gene matches. The CDR3 reads CAIRASWEGRNIQYF. The CDR3 region has the DNA TGTGCCATCAGGGCCAGTTGGGAGGGTAGAAACATTCAGTACTTC.

This clonotype was seen many times. The rearrangement uses TRBV5-1 and TRBJ2-2; possibly TRBD2 for D (5 bases). This CDR3 is 15 amino acids long. The germline V gene encodes CDR1 SGHRS and CDR2 YFSETQ. With 3 bases removed from V and 4 bases from J, the gap between germline ends came to 13 bases. CDR3: CASSSPGVITGELFF. The CDR3 nucleotides are TGCGCCAGCAGCTCCCCCGGGGTGATCACCGGGGAGCTGTTTTTT.

This clonotype was seen a few times. V gene TRBV7-2 combines with J gene TRBJ1-1, with a tentative D call TRBD1 (5 bases). Germline V gene sequence: CDR1 SGHTA, CDR2 FQGNSA. V was cut by 5 bases and J by 4 bases, with 14 bases left in between. The length of the CDR3 is 14 residues. The CDR3 nucleotides read TGTGCCAGCAGCCGAGAAGGGACCATCACTGAAGCTTTCTTT. Translated, it gives CASSREGTITEAFF.

This clonotype was detected ten times or more. The chain has TRBV6-5 and TRBJ2-6, with D unclear. The CDR3 extends over 15 amino acids. CDR1 MNHEY and CDR2 SVGAGI come from the germline V gene. Trimming left V 10 bases short and J 0 bases short, with 13 bases between. The CDR3 region is CATCRHFSGANVLTF. CDR3 DNA: TGTGCCACTTGCAGACACTTCTCTGGGGCCAACGTCCTGACTTTC.

The V call is TRBV5-1, the J call TRBJ2-2; 8 nucleotides agree with TRBD1. The germline V gene encodes CDR1 SGHRS and CDR2 YFSETQ. This CDR3 is built from 14 residues. The V segment lost 4 bases and the J segment 6 bases; nucleotides outside the gene matches: 5. CDR3 nucleotide sequence: TGCGCCAGCAGCGGACAGGGATCCCCCGGGGAGCTGTTTTTT. It codes for CASSGQGSPGELFF.

This clonotype was counted many times. V gene TRBV11-3 combines with J gene TRBJ2-2, with a weak D call TRBD1 (6 bases). CDR1 and CDR2 (germline): SGHNT, YENEEA. Trimming stripped 1 base from V and 7 bases from J, with 10 bases between. The CDR3 is 14 amino acids. CDR3 in amino acids: CASSLVTGIGELFF. The CDR3, as DNA: TGTGCCAGCAGCTTAGTTACAGGGATCGGGGAGCTGTTTTTT.

The V and J genes are TRBV29-1 and TRBJ2-3; D possibly corresponds to TRBD2 (5 bases). Germline-derived CDR1 and CDR2 are SQVTM and ANQGSEA. V gave up 7 bases and J gave up 2 bases, with 13 bases separating them. The CDR3 is 13 amino acids. This chain's CDR3 is CSAGWRATDTQYF. The CDR3 bases are TGCAGCGCGGGGTGGCGGGCCACAGATACGCAGTATTTT.

This chain joins TRBV6-5 and TRBJ1-4; tentatively, D is TRBD1 (5 bases). Germline CDR1 MNHEY, CDR2 SVGAGI. The CDR3 has 14 amino acids. The germline V and J ends were trimmed by 2 bases and 8 bases, with 12 bases remaining between them. The CDR3, as DNA: TGTGCCAGCAGTTACCGAGGGGCGGGGGAAAAACTGTTTTTT. Translated: CASSYRGAGEKLFF.

This clonotype was recorded many times. The chain couples TRBV10-3 to TRBJ2-5; TRBD1 matches at 9 bases. Trimming at V came to 0 bases and at J to 5 bases, leaving 7 bases not matched to a gene. The CDR3 covers 16 residues. Germline loops: CDR1 ENHRY, CDR2 SYGVKD. The CDR3 is CAISESGQGTLETQYF. The CDR3 bases are TGTGCCATCAGTGAGTCGGGACAGGGAACTCTCGAGACCCAGTACTTC.

The V call is TRBV2, the J call TRBJ1-4, with D tentatively TRBD1 (5 bases). Per germline, CDR1 SNHLY and CDR2 FYNNEI. Trimming pared 9 bases from V and 4 bases from J, leaving 15 bases between. The CDR3 sequence is 14 residues long. The CDR3 loop reads CASRGVSINEKLFF. In DNA, the CDR3 is TGTGCCAGTAGAGGGGTTTCCATTAATGAAAAACTGTTTTTT.

The chain employs TRBV19 and TRBJ1-2; 10 bases align to TRBD1. Per germline, CDR1 LNHDA and CDR2 SQIVND (reference sequence). V trimming: 6 bases; J trimming: 6 bases; junction bases outside the gene matches: 7. CDR3 length: 14 amino acids. The DNA for the CDR3 is TGTGCCAGTAGCGATCCCGGGACAGGGGATGGCTACACCTTC. As protein: CASSDPGTGDGYTF. Supplemented by reference TRBV19 and TRBJ1-2, the full variable domain reads DGGITQSPKYLFRKEGQNVTLSCEQNLNHDAMYWYRQDPGQGLRLIYYSQIVNDFQKGDIAEGYSVSREKKESFPLTVTSAQKNPTAFYLCASSDPGTGDGYTFGSGTRLTVV.

This clonotype was detected many times. The chain couples TRBV29-1 to TRBJ2-3; D is undetermined. The V end lost 8 bases, the J end lost 5 bases, and 17 bases lay between the germline ends. The CDR3 loop spans 13 amino acids. Looked up from germline, CDR1 is SQVTM and CDR2 is ANQGSEA. For the CDR3, the DNA is TGCAGCTCATGGACGCTCTTCTTAGATACGCAGTATTTT. Translation gives CSSWTLFLDTQYF.

This clonotype has ten or more counts. The chain combines TRBV5-6 with TRBJ1-2; D gene unclear. The CDR3 length is 17 residues. Germline-derived CDR1 and CDR2 are SGHDT and YYEEEE. The V gene lost 6 bases and the J gene lost 4 bases, with 25 bases spanning the gap. The CDR3 coding sequence is TGTGCCAGCATCAACCAAAAGAGAGGGCGTGGGTTCTATGGCTACACCTTC. Its translation: CASINQKRGRGFYGYTF.

The CDR3 DNA follows: TGTGCCAGCAGTTTCGGGGGCGCCCTTTGGGCCAACGTCCTGACTTTC. Its translation is CASSFGGALWANVLTF. The chain has TRBV5-5 and TRBJ2-6; either TRBD1 or TRBD2 may supply D (6 bases each). The CDR3 runs to 16 residues. V was shortened by 5 bases and J by 5 bases, with 17 bases between the two germline ends. Germline-derived CDR1 and CDR2 are SGHKS and YYEKEE (reference sequence).

This clonotype came up a few times. The V and J genes are TRBV3-1 and TRBJ2-3; 11 nucleotides agree with TRBD2. This CDR3 is built from 16 residues. Germline V gene sequence: CDR1 LGHDT, CDR2 YNNKEL (reference sequence). V trimming: 1 base; J trimming: 6 bases; junction bases outside the gene matches: 6. The CDR3 nucleotides are TGTGCCAGCAGCCAAGCAAGACTAGCGGGGCTCGATACGCAGTATTTT. Its protein product is CASSQARLAGLDTQYF.

This chain uses TRBV6-5 with TRBJ1-3; possibly TRBD1 for D (5 bases). The CDR3 extends over 16 amino acids. The ends were cut back, 0 bases at V and 2 bases at J, with 11 bases in the middle. The germline CDR1 and CDR2 sequences are MNHEY and SVGAGI. The CDR3 sequence: CASSYSGRGAGNTIYF. The CDR3, as DNA: TGTGCCAGCAGTTACTCGGGAAGGGGCGCTGGAAACACCATATATTTT.